The present TCR beta chain was sequenced within a study of glioma-infiltrating T cells. General study points: Tissue-blood divergence was below expectation in non-neoplastic patients, above in gliomas.

The germline V gene encodes CDR1 MDHEN and CDR2 SYDVKM. The CDR3 loop spans 17 amino acids. V lost 3 bases to trimming and J lost 6 bases; unmatched junction nucleotides: 13. About this clonotype: Its antigen remains unknown. This may be a read error: a much more frequent sequence differs by one nucleotide. Since no conserved phenylalanine or tryptophan closes the CDR3, a read error is the likely cause.

Amplification of TCR alpha and beta CDR3 regions from RNA used iRepertoire nested multiplex PCR. TCRdb re-called the multiplex PCR reads with MiXCR, one entry per CDR3 protein. The data show some 120,000 distinct CDR3 sequences, roughly 24% seen once. The sequencing sample was made of glioma tissue, nonneoplastic brain tissue, or PBMCs (not recorded which). The receptor was isolated from a human donor with low-grade glioma or glioblastoma, undergoing nonglioma brain surgery, or in good health (not recorded which). The V call is TRBV28, the J call TRBJ2-3; TRBD2 agrees at 9 bases. The CDR3 nucleotides read TGTGCCAGCAGTTTCTCCTGGCTAGCGGGGCGTGACGATACGCAGTATCTT. Protein product: CASSFSWLAGRDDTQYL.